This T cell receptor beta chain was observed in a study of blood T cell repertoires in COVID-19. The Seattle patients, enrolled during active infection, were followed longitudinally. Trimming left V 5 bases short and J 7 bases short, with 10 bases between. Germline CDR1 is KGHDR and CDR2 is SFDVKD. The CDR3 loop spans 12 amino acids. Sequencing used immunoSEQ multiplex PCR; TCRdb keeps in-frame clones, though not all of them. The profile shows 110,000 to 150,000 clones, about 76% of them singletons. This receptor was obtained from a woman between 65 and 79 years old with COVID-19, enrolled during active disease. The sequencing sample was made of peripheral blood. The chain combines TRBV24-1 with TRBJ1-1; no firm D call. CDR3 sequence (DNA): TGTGCCACCAGTGTTCCCGGTGGTGAAGCTTTCTTT. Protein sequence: CATSVPGGEAFF.